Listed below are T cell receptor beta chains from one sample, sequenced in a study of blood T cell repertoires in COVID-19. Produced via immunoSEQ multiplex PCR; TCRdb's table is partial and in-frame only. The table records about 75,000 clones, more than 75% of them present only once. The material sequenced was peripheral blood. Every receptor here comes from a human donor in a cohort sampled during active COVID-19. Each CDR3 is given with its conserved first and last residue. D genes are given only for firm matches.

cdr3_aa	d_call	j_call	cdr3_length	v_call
CASSPGIGEETQYF	-	TRBJ2-5	14	TRBV18
CASSLQVTVHFF	-	TRBJ2-1	12	TRBV12-3/TRBV12-4
CASSPLRDGAYGYTF	-	TRBJ1-2	15	TRBV18
CAWAPGGRQPQHF	TRBD1	TRBJ1-5	13	TRBV30
CASSLRQGAGGELFF	TRBD1	TRBJ2-2	15	TRBV5-1
CASSLRAGAGEKLFF	-	TRBJ1-4	15	TRBV28
CASSGQGGGKLFF	TRBD1	TRBJ1-4	13	TRBV2
CASSPTGGLQYEQYF	TRBD2	TRBJ2-7	15	TRBV7-2
CASSQVRYSTDTQYF	-	TRBJ2-3	15	TRBV3-1/TRBV3-2
CAISESGQGKQPQHF	TRBD1	TRBJ1-5	15	TRBV10-3
CASSMSGSLGGELFF	TRBD2	TRBJ2-2	15	TRBV5-1
CASSESDEQFF	-	TRBJ2-1	11	TRBV2
CASSQLRDKRTNYGYTF	-	TRBJ1-2	17	TRBV11-2